The 27 T cell receptor beta chains in this list originate from one sample, sequenced in a study of shared clonotypes between healthy human individuals. Sequenced by immunoSEQ multiplex PCR; TCRdb stores in-frame clones only, minus some. The sample includes hundreds of thousands of clones, approximately 95% of them seen just once. Source material: naive CD4+ T cells sorted from blood. As for subset: CD45RA+ positively selected. The origin of the receptors is a woman aged 25-40 years in good health.

The gene calls are TRBV19 and TRBJ1-5; D possibly corresponds to TRBD1 (6 bases). Trimming stripped 5 bases from V and 6 bases from J, with 14 bases between. CDR3 length: 14 amino acids. Germline V gives CDR1 LNHDA, CDR2 SQIVND (reference sequence). Here the CDR3 reads CASSWERGPQPQHF. CDR3 DNA sequence: TGTGCCAGTAGTTGGGAGCGGGGGCCTCAGCCCCAGCATTTT. The full variable domain, rest sourced from reference TRBV19 and TRBJ1-5, is DGGITQSPKYLFRKEGQNVTLSCEQNLNHDAMYWYRQDPGQGLRLIYYSQIVNDFQKGDIAEGYSVSREKKESFPLTVTSAQKNPTAFYLCASSWERGPQPQHFGDGTRLSIL.

The J gene is TRBJ1-1, the V gene TRBV7-1; D may be TRBD1 (5 bases). TRBV7-1 is known as an ORF, though its function is uncertain. V lost 8 bases and J lost 2, with 12 bases in between. The CDR3 has 13 amino acids. Written as DNA, the CDR3 is TGTGCCAGCGGCTTCGACAGAAACACTGAAGCTTTCTTT. It translates to CASGFDRNTEAFF.

The genes are TRBV2 and TRBJ1-2; D gene unclear. This CDR3 spans 15 amino acids. CDR1 is SNHLY and CDR2 is FYNNEI in the germline V gene. Trimming cost V 4 bases and J 2 bases, with 14 bases left between them. This chain's CDR3 is CASSVEVLQNYGYTF. CDR3 nucleotides: TGTGCCAGCAGTGTTGAGGTTCTACAAAACTATGGCTACACCTTC.

The chain has TRBV7-9 and TRBJ2-4; unclear D gene. This CDR3 contains 17 residues. The germline CDR1 and CDR2 sequences are SEHNR and FQNEAQ (reference sequence). Between the trimmed V and J ends, which lost 5 bases and 0 bases, there was a span of 17 bases. CDR3 amino acids: CASSLRTQSEAKNIQYF. The CDR3 DNA sequence: TGTGCCAGCAGCCTAAGGACCCAATCGGAAGCCAAAAACATTCAGTACTTC.

This clone was seen only once. CDR3 residues: CASSFGIAGEYNEQFF. The CDR3, as DNA: TGTGCCAGCAGCTTTGGGATAGCGGGAGAGTACAATGAGCAGTTCTTC. V and J are TRBV7-9 and TRBJ2-1, with 9 bases that match TRBD2. Trimming took 3 bases from V and 4 from J; bases not matched to a gene: 7. The germline V gene has CDR1 SEHNR and CDR2 FQNEAQ (reference sequence). The CDR3 consists of 16 residues.

The V gene is TRBV18, the J gene TRBJ2-1; 8 positions match TRBD1. This CDR3 is 14 amino acids long. The germline gives CDR1 KGHSH, CDR2 LQKENI. The junction had 6 bases not matched to a gene; V was cut back by 3 bases and J by 8 bases. The CDR3 region is CASSPGQGPDEQFF. The CDR3 bases are TGTGCCAGCTCACCCGGACAGGGCCCCGATGAGCAGTTCTTC. The entire variable domain, with the rest obtained from reference TRBV18 and TRBJ2-1, is as follows: NAGVMQNPRHLVRRRGQEARLRCSPMKGHSHVYWYRQLPEEGLKFMVYLQKENIIDESGMPKERFSAEFPKEGPSILRIQQVVRGDSAAYFCASSPGQGPDEQFFGPGTRLTVL.

The chain joins TRBV28 to TRBJ1-1; no clear D. Germline-derived CDR1 and CDR2 are MDHEN and SYDVKM. The CDR3 contains 13 residues. V lost 7 bases to trimming and J lost 1 base, with 10 bases between them. The DNA of the CDR3 is TGTGCCAGCAAGGTACGATGGAACACTGAAGCTTTCTTT. Translation: CASKVRWNTEAFF.

The chain combines TRBV10-2 with TRBJ1-3; D uncertain. Deletions cut 7 bases from V and 4 bases from J, with 8 bases between. This CDR3 has 12 amino acids. From germline, CDR1 is WSHSY and CDR2 SAAADI. The CDR3 is CASTIGGNTIYF. The CDR3 DNA reads TGCGCCAGCACTATTGGGGGAAACACCATATATTTT.

The chain combines TRBV5-1 with TRBJ2-6; D is ambiguous. Between the trimmed V and J ends, which lost 2 bases and 4 bases, there was a span of 13 bases. The CDR3 has 16 amino acids. Germline-derived CDR1 and CDR2 are SGHRS and YFSETQ. As DNA, the CDR3 is TGCGCCAGCAGCTTCCGCGGCGAGGCGGGGGCCAACGTCCTGACTTTC. It is translated as CASSFRGEAGANVLTF.

V usage is TRBV10-3 and J usage is TRBJ1-2; perhaps TRBD1 as D (6 bases). V was trimmed by 4 bases and J by 4 bases, leaving 10 bases between them. The CDR3 sequence is 13 residues long. Germline V lookup: CDR1 ENHRY, CDR2 SYGVKD. The CDR3 DNA sequence: TGTGCCATCAGTGGTGGACAGATCTATGGCTACACCTTC. Translation: CAISGGQIYGYTF.

The CDR3 here is CASSLVVRTGNQPQHF. In DNA form, the CDR3 reads TGTGCCAGCAGCTTAGTCGTCCGGACAGGCAATCAGCCCCAGCATTTT. The chain links TRBV7-2 to TRBJ1-5, with D tentatively TRBD1 (6 bases). Germline V lookup: CDR1 SGHTA, CDR2 FQGNSA. V gave up 1 base and J gave up 2 bases, with 12 bases separating them. This CDR3 is built from 16 residues. Full variable domain (rest looked up from reference TRBV7-2 and TRBJ1-5): GAGVSQSPSNKVTEKGKDVELRCDPISGHTALYWYRQSLGQGLEFLIYFQGNSAPDKSGLPSDRFSAERTGGSVSTLTIQRTQQEDSAVYLCASSLVVRTGNQPQHFGDGTRLSIL.

The chain carries TRBV5-1 and TRBJ1-4, with TRBD1 as a possible D gene (5 bases). The V gene lost 0 bases and the J gene lost 3 bases, with 12 bases spanning the gap. This CDR3 region has 16 residues. CDR1 and CDR2 from the germline V gene are SGHRS and YFSETQ. As DNA, the CDR3 is TGCGCCAGCAGCTTGGGCGTGGCAGGGTCTAATGAAAAACTGTTTTTT. Translated: CASSLGVAGSNEKLFF.

This clone was detected once. This rearrangement joins TRBV6-4 to TRBJ1-2; 7 bases are a match to TRBD1. Germline V gives CDR1 MRHNA, CDR2 SNTAGT. With V trimmed by 0 bases and J by 4 bases, 5 bases remained unmatched. The CDR3 length is 15 residues. In DNA form, the CDR3 reads TGTGCCAGCAGTGACTCCACAGGGGCTCCCTATGGCTACACCTTC. It is translated as CASSDSTGAPYGYTF.

This chain uses TRBV7-2 with TRBJ1-2; D ambiguous. CDR1 and CDR2 (germline): SGHTA, FQGNSA. The CDR3 length is 12 residues. Trimming stripped 2 bases from V and 7 bases from J, with 8 bases between. DNA for the CDR3: TGTGCCAGCAGCTTATTAGGGCTTGGCTACACCTTC. It translates to CASSLLGLGYTF.

A note on this clone: Lacking the conserved final phenylalanine or tryptophan, this CDR3 likely reflects a read error. V usage is TRBV6-1 and J usage is TRBJ1-1; 11 nucleotides match TRBD1. The CDR3 loop spans 15 amino acids. The trim removed 2 bases at V and 3 bases at J, leaving 2 bases unmatched. CDR1 MNHNS and CDR2 SASEGT come from the germline V gene. The CDR3 DNA reads as TGTGCCAGCAGTGAACCGGGACAGGGGGACACTGAAGCTTTCGTT. Protein: CASSEPGQGDTEAFV.

This chain uses TRBV19 with TRBJ2-3, with TRBD1 matching over 9 bases. V lost 3 bases, J lost 6 bases, and 7 bases stayed unmatched. CDR3 length: 15 amino acids. Germline V gives CDR1 LNHDA, CDR2 SQIVND (reference sequence). This chain's CDR3 is CASSIGQGRMDTQYF. The CDR3 nucleotides are TGTGCCAGTAGTATCGGACAGGGGAGGATGGATACGCAGTATTTT.

The CDR3, as DNA: TGTGCCAGCAGAAAACAAGTTACAACTAATGAAAAACTGTTTTTT. It codes for CASRKQVTTNEKLFF. This chain links TRBV2 with TRBJ1-4; no firm D call. Germline V lookup: CDR1 SNHLY, CDR2 FYNNEI. V was cut by 6 bases and J by 0 bases, with 11 bases left in between. The CDR3 runs to 15 residues.

The genes are TRBV11-2 and TRBJ2-7, with a tentative D call TRBD2 (5 bases). The CDR3 contains 14 residues. The germline V gene encodes CDR1 SGHAT and CDR2 FQNNGV. The V end lost 1 base, the J end lost 3 bases, and 10 bases lay between the germline ends. The CDR3 loop is CASSLAVGVYEQYF. CDR3 DNA: TGTGCCAGCAGCTTAGCGGTGGGAGTCTACGAGCAGTACTTC.

The rearrangement joins TRBV7-9 to TRBJ1-5, with 7 nucleotides matching TRBD1. Per germline, CDR1 SEHNR and CDR2 FQNEAQ (reference sequence). The CDR3 is 14 residues long. Trimming took 5 bases from V and 3 from J; bases not matched to a gene: 4. As DNA, the CDR3 is TGTGCCAGCAGCCCCACAGGGGACAATCAGCCCCAGCATTTT. This gives the protein CASSPTGDNQPQHF.

The genes are TRBV11-2 and TRBJ1-6; the match to TRBD1 covers 7 bases. Germline-derived CDR1 and CDR2 are SGHAT and FQNNGV. This CDR3 is 16 amino acids long. Germline trimming cut 5 bases from V and 13 bases from J; bases unmatched to any gene: 17. The CDR3 reads CASSPGAAGGKIPLHF. The CDR3 DNA reads as TGTGCCAGCAGCCCCGGGGCTGCAGGGGGAAAGATTCCCCTCCACTTT. Based on the CDR3 plus reference TRBV11-2 and TRBJ1-6, the full variable domain is EAGVAQSPRYKIIEKRQSVAFWCNPISGHATLYWYQQILGQGPKLLIQFQNNGVVDDSQLPKDRFSAERLKGVDSTLKIQPAKLEDSAVYLCASSPGAAGGKIPLHFGNGTRLTVT.

On this clone: A read error may account for a junction end that differs from germline. The rearrangement links TRBV5-1 to TRBJ2-2, with 9 bases fitting TRBD2. CDR1 and CDR2 from the germline V gene are SGHRS and YFSETQ. This CDR3 is 14 amino acids long. DNA for the CDR3: TGCGCGAGCACGGCGGGAGGGGACACCGGGGAGCTGTTTTTT. As protein: CASTAGGDTGELFF. The full variable domain, rest sourced from reference TRBV5-1 and TRBJ2-2, is KAGVTQTPRYLIKTRGQQVTLSCSPISGHRSVSWYQQTPGQGLQFLFEYFSETQRNKGNFPGRFSGRQFSNSRSEMNVSTLELGDSALYLCASTAGGDTGELFFGEGSRLTVL.

The chain recombines TRBV6-6 with TRBJ1-5; maybe TRBD1 (6 bases). The germline V gene encodes CDR1 MNHNY and CDR2 SVGAGI (reference sequence). The V end lost 2 bases, the J end lost 3 bases, and 11 bases lay between the germline ends. The CDR3 is 15 residues long. The CDR3, as DNA: TGTGCCAGCAGTTACACACGGGACACCAATCAGCCCCAGCATTTT. Amino acid sequence: CASSYTRDTNQPQHF.

CDR3 coding DNA: TGTGCCAGCAGTATACAGGTTCGCTACACCTTC. Encoded protein: CASSIQVRYTF. V is TRBV6-1 and J is TRBJ1-2; tentatively, D is TRBD1 (5 bases). This CDR3 spans 11 amino acids. Germline V CDR1 and CDR2: MNHNS, SASEGT. Between the trimmed V and J ends, which lost 5 bases and 9 bases, there was a span of 10 bases.

This clone was seen more than once but under ten times. This chain connects TRBV30 to TRBJ1-5; 10 nucleotides match TRBD1. Germline assignment: CDR1 GTSNPN and CDR2 SVGIG (reference sequence). Trimming took 4 bases from V and 3 from J; bases not matched to a gene: 3. The CDR3 covers 14 residues. Here the CDR3 DNA reads TGTGCCTGGATGGGACAGGGGATCAATCAGCCCCAGCATTTT. As protein: CAWMGQGINQPQHF.

This rearrangement joins TRBV2 to TRBJ1-4; no firm D call. The V end was cut by 3 bases, the J end by 0 bases, with 8 bases between. Germline CDR1 and CDR2: SNHLY and FYNNEI. The CDR3 is 15 residues long. The DNA of the CDR3 is TGTGCCAGCAGTGATGAACAGTCAACTAATGAAAAACTGTTTTTT. Amino acid sequence: CASSDEQSTNEKLFF.

The chain carries TRBV5-4 and TRBJ2-3; 10 nucleotides align to TRBD2. Losses at the gene ends were 4 bases for V and 4 bases for J; bases not matched to a gene: 9. Germline CDR1 reads SGHNT; CDR2 reads YYREEE (reference sequence). The CDR3 consists of 16 residues. The CDR3 loop reads CASSQETSGNSDTQYF. Written as DNA, the CDR3 is TGTGCCAGCAGCCAAGAAACTAGCGGGAATTCAGATACGCAGTATTTT.

To note about this clone: This same CDR3 is encoded by further DNA sequences in the sample. The CDR3 loop is CASSPAGRTEAFF. Here the CDR3 DNA reads TGTGCCAGCTCCCCCGCAGGGCGGACTGAAGCTTTCTTT. The rearrangement links TRBV18 to TRBJ1-1, with a possible D match to TRBD1 (5 bases). CDR1 KGHSH and CDR2 LQKENI come from the germline V gene. This CDR3 spans 13 amino acids. Trimming removed 6 bases at V and 5 bases at J, with 13 bases between. The full variable domain, in which reference TRBV18 and TRBJ1-1 provide the parts outside the CDR3, is NAGVMQNPRHLVRRRGQEARLRCSPMKGHSHVYWYRQLPEEGLKFMVYLQKENIIDESGMPKERFSAEFPKEGPSILRIQQVVRGDSAAYFCASSPAGRTEAFFGQGTRLTVV.